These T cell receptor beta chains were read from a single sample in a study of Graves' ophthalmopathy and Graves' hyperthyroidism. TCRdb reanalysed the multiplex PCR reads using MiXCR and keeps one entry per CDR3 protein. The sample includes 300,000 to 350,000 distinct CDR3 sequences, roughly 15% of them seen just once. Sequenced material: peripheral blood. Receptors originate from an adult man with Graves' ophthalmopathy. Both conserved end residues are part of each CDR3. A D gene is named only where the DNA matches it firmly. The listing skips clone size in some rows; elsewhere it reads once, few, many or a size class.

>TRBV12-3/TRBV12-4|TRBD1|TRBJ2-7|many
CASSPSGTGWIEQYF
TGTGCCAGCAGTCCCTCCGGGACAGGGTGGATCGAGCAGTACTTC
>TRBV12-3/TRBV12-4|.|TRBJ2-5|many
CASSANFLRQGGYF
TGTGCCAGCAGTGCCAATTTTTTACGACAGGGAGGTTACTTC
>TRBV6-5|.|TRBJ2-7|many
CASSYSRSSSSYEQYF
TGTGCCAGCAGTTACTCGCGGTCTAGCAGCTCCTACGAGCAGTACTTC
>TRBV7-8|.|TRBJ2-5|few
CASSLVDGGTQTQYF
TGTGCCAGCAGCTTAGTAGACGGGGGCACGCAGACCCAGTACTTC
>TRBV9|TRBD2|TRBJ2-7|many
CASSANLAGGLYEQYF
TGTGCCAGCAGCGCTAATCTCGCGGGAGGACTCTACGAGCAGTACTTC
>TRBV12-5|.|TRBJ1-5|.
CASGLDTGTGQPQHF
TGTGCTAGTGGTTTGGACACAGGGACGGGTCAGCCCCAGCATTTT
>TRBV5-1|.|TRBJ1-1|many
CASSTTTSLTEAFF
TGCGCCAGCAGCACCACTACATCCCTCACTGAAGCTTTCTTT
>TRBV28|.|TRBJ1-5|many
CASSYPGAQPQHF
TGTGCCAGCAGTTACCCGGGGGCTCAGCCCCAGCATTTT
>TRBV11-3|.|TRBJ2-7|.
CASSFIGANEQYF
TGTGCCAGCAGCTTTATTGGGGCCAACGAGCAGTACTTC
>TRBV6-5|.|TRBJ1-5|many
CASSYSRNQPQHF
TGTGCCAGCAGTTACTCTCGCAATCAGCCCCAGCATTTT